This paragraph covers one TCR beta chain sequence. Its antigen remains unknown. From germline, CDR1 is SGHTA and CDR2 FQGTGA. Trimming pared 4 bases from V and 4 bases from J, leaving 13 bases between. This CDR3 comprises 14 residues. This sample was taken from a study of OX40 agonist ivuxolimab in advanced cancers. Study background: Patients were dosed intravenously with ivuxolimab at 0.01 to 10 mg/kg every 2 weeks. Having had anti-PD-1, anti-PD-L1 or anti-CTLA-4 therapy before was allowed, and about 40% had some. Patients achieving partial responses numbered three: one hepatocellular carcinoma case and two cutaneous melanoma cases. Findings of the study overall: Dose levels from 0.1 to 3.0 mg/kg saw CD4+ and CD8+ blood T cells expand clonally by week 6.

Assay used: immunoSEQ multiplex PCR; TCRdb lists only in-frame clones, some missing. The top ten clones hold more than 4% of a sample with 70,000 to 80,000 clones, 81% of them seen once. The sequence was obtained from an adult with an advanced solid tumor such as melanoma, head and neck, liver or kidney cancer. The rearrangement uses TRBV7-3 and TRBJ2-5; a possible D gene is TRBD1 (6 bases). Source: CD4+ or CD8+ T cells sorted from blood, taken in a trial of the OX40 agonist ivuxolimab. As DNA, the CDR3 is TGTGCCAGCAGCTCTACAGGGTCAGCAGAGACCCAGTACTTC. Residues: CASSSTGSAETQYF.